Shown below are 16 T cell receptor beta chains from a single sample sequenced in a study of T cell responses to AZD1222 COVID-19 vaccine. Sequencing used immunoSEQ multiplex PCR; TCRdb keeps in-frame clones, though not all of them. Of tens of thousands of clones listed, roughly nine tenths are singletons. The input for sequencing was peripheral blood, taken 28 days after the second AZD1222 dose. Receptor source: an adult who received the AZD1222 COVID-19 vaccine.

This chain connects TRBV4-2 to TRBJ2-1; 12 bases are shared with TRBD2. Germline V CDR1 and CDR2: LGHNA, YNFKEQ. The V and J ends lost 2 bases and 7 bases, in that order; junction bases with no gene match: 6. The CDR3 has 16 amino acids. CDR3 nucleotides: TGTGCCAGCAGCCAACAACCTAGCGGGGGGGCGAATGAGCAGTTCTTC. Its translation: CASSQQPSGGANEQFF.

The J gene is TRBJ2-2, the V gene TRBV19; tentative D call: TRBD1 (5 bases). V was cut by 1 base and J by 7 bases, with 10 bases left in between. The V gene's germline CDR1 is LNHDA and CDR2 SQIVND (reference sequence). CDR3 size: 14 residues. CDR3 region: CASSIGWGGGELFF. CDR3 in DNA: TGTGCCAGTAGTATAGGTTGGGGCGGCGGGGAGCTGTTTTTT.

V is TRBV30 and J is TRBJ2-7; 10 nucleotides align to TRBD2. The CDR3 is 13 amino acids. CDR1 and CDR2 (germline): GTSNPN, SVGIG (reference sequence). V shed 5 bases, J shed 4 bases, and the junction held 5 bases outside the gene matches. The CDR3 is CAWERGGSYEQYF. The CDR3 DNA is TGTGCCTGGGAGCGGGGGGGATCGTACGAGCAGTACTTC.

J is TRBJ1-2 and V is TRBV4-3, with 8 positions matching TRBD1. Per the germline V gene, CDR1 is LGHNA and CDR2 is YSLEER. Unmatched junction bases numbered 6, after V lost 0 bases and J lost 6 bases. The CDR3 contains 15 residues. The chain's CDR3 is CASSQESTGADGYTF. The DNA for the CDR3 is TGCGCCAGCAGCCAAGAATCGACAGGGGCTGATGGCTACACCTTC.

The chain joins TRBV6-1 to TRBJ2-3, with D perhaps matching TRBD2 (7 bases). Germline V gene sequence: CDR1 MNHNS, CDR2 SASEGT. Trimming took 6 bases from V and 1 from J, leaving 11 bases between them. CDR3 length equals 14 residues. The CDR3 region has the DNA TGTGCCAGCAGACCCGGGGGGCGCACAGATACGCAGTATTTT. Translation: CASRPGGRTDTQYF.

The V gene is TRBV4-1, the J gene TRBJ1-3; D possibly corresponds to TRBD1 (6 bases). From germline, CDR1 is MGHRA and CDR2 YSYEKL. V was clipped by 3 bases and J by 3 bases, with 9 bases between them. The CDR3 is 14 residues long. The DNA for the CDR3 is TGCGCCAGCAGCCAGGGGGCAGGTGGAAACACCATATATTTT. Residues: CASSQGAGGNTIYF.

This chain connects TRBV11-2 to TRBJ1-4; unclear D gene. Germline-derived CDR1 and CDR2 are SGHAT and FQNNGV. This CDR3 comprises 15 residues. V was pared by 3 bases and J by 3 bases, with 11 bases between. The CDR3 loop reads CASSLESLPNEKLFF. Written as DNA, the CDR3 is TGTGCCAGCAGCTTGGAAAGTCTTCCTAATGAAAAACTGTTTTTT. Filled out from reference TRBV11-2 and TRBJ1-4, the complete variable domain reads EAGVAQSPRYKIIEKRQSVAFWCNPISGHATLYWYQQILGQGPKLLIQFQNNGVVDDSQLPKDRFSAERLKGVDSTLKIQPAKLEDSAVYLCASSLESLPNEKLFFGSGTQLSVL.

The gene calls are TRBV2 and TRBJ1-5, with 7 bases fitting TRBD1. V gave up 6 bases and J gave up 2 bases; unmatched junction bases: 13. Germline V gene data show CDR1 as SNHLY and CDR2 as FYNNEI. The CDR3 has 17 residues. The CDR3 DNA reads TGTGCCAGCAGCCCTTCGCAGGGGGTCGGGGGCAATCAGCCCCAGCATTTT. Its protein is CASSPSQGVGGNQPQHF.

V and J are TRBV10-3 and TRBJ2-3; the D is unclear. The germline V gene has CDR1 ENHRY and CDR2 SYGVKD. The CDR3 extends over 14 amino acids. Trimming pared 8 bases from V and 0 bases from J, leaving 12 bases between. The CDR3 here is CAISRSPSTDTQYF. Written as DNA, the CDR3 is TGTGCCATCTCTCGGTCGCCCAGCACAGATACGCAGTATTTT.

The rearrangement links TRBV5-1 to TRBJ1-1; tentative D call: TRBD1 (6 bases). V was pared by 4 bases and J by 6 bases, with 16 bases between. Per the germline V gene, CDR1 is SGHRS and CDR2 is YFSETQ. The CDR3 runs 14 residues. CDR3 sequence (DNA): TGCGCCAGCAGCGTGATGGGGGCCGTACCTGAAGCTTTCTTT. Its translation is CASSVMGAVPEAFF.

The chain has TRBV7-9 and TRBJ1-1, with D possibly TRBD1 on 5 matching bases. The CDR3 covers 16 residues. The germline V gene encodes CDR1 SEHNR and CDR2 FQNEAQ (reference sequence). Trimming took 0 bases from V and 0 from J, leaving 11 bases between them. CDR3 protein: CASSLAPGDLNTEAFF. The CDR3, as DNA: TGTGCCAGCAGCTTAGCGCCCGGGGACCTGAACACTGAAGCTTTCTTT.

The chain couples TRBV19 to TRBJ1-1; D is possibly TRBD1 (5 bases). V was shortened by 4 bases and J by 1 base, with 13 bases between the two germline ends. Germline V gene lookup returns CDR1 LNHDA and CDR2 SQIVND (reference sequence). The length of the CDR3 is 15 residues. In DNA form, the CDR3 reads TGTGCCAGTAGTACCCGACAGCTCGGGAACACTGAAGCTTTCTTT. As protein: CASSTRQLGNTEAFF.

The genes are TRBV19 and TRBJ2-1, with D tentatively TRBD1 or TRBD2 (5 bases each). Germline V lookup: CDR1 LNHDA, CDR2 SQIVND (reference sequence). CDR3 length: 14 residues. The V end was cut by 5 bases, the J end by 8 bases, with 16 bases between. In nucleotides, the CDR3 is TGTGCCAGTAGTCACCGGGACCTTGGGGATGAGCAGTTCTTC. Translated, it gives CASSHRDLGDEQFF.

The V call is TRBV29-1, the J call TRBJ2-1; D tentatively reads TRBD1 or TRBD2 (7 bases each). The V and J ends lost 7 bases and 1 base respectively, with 26 bases between them. Germline values: CDR1 SQVTM, CDR2 ANQGSEA. This CDR3 has 18 amino acids. The CDR3 protein is CSAKRGLGTIGSYNEQFF. The CDR3 region has the DNA TGCAGCGCTAAGAGGGGGCTTGGGACTATCGGGTCCTACAATGAGCAGTTCTTC.

The genes are TRBV5-1 and TRBJ1-1; D gene unclear. V was cut by 0 bases and J by 4 bases, with 16 bases left in between. The CDR3 contains 16 residues. Germline assignment: CDR1 SGHRS and CDR2 YFSETQ. CDR3 coding DNA: TGCGCCAGCAGCTTGGCCGGGGTGGTTTGGGGCACTGAAGCTTTCTTT. It codes for CASSLAGVVWGTEAFF.

The chain recombines TRBV19 with TRBJ1-5, with TRBD1 as a possible D gene (5 bases). The CDR3 sequence is 15 residues long. Trimming cost V 6 bases and J 5 bases, with 17 bases left between them. Germline V gives CDR1 LNHDA, CDR2 SQIVND (reference sequence). The CDR3 protein is CASSHPPRGDQPQHF. CDR3 nucleotides: TGTGCCAGTAGCCACCCCCCGAGGGGAGATCAGCCCCAGCATTTT. Variable domain in full (rest from reference TRBV19 and TRBJ1-5): DGGITQSPKYLFRKEGQNVTLSCEQNLNHDAMYWYRQDPGQGLRLIYYSQIVNDFQKGDIAEGYSVSREKKESFPLTVTSAQKNPTAFYLCASSHPPRGDQPQHFGDGTRLSIL.